The clone carrying this T cell receptor beta chain was detected ten times or more. The antigen is unknown. The data stem from a study of identical twins. Healthy Caucasians were all of the donors. V trimming: 6 bases; J trimming: 1 base; junction bases outside the gene matches: 11. CDR3 length: 16 residues. Broader study findings: Memory repertoires lacked the insertion deficit that abundant cord blood beta clonotypes showed. For zero-insertion analyses, partial confounding could come from invariant MAIT and iNKT cells.

TCRdb re-derived calls from the 5' RACE reads in MiXCR, one entry per CDR3 protein. The sample contains approximately 700,000 distinct CDR3 sequences, roughly 6.2% of which appear only once. Sequencing input: naive T cells sorted from blood. V and J are TRBV12-3 or TRBV12-4 and TRBJ1-1; TRBD1 matches at 7 bases. The TCR originated in a man aged 18 to 35 in good health. The CDR3 spells CASSQTTGAKNTEAFF. The CDR3 nucleotides are TGTGCCAGCAGCCAGACCACAGGGGCAAAGAACACTGAAGCTTTCTTT.